This TCR beta chain was recovered during a study of PD-L1 blockade in urothelial cancer. Across the study: A median of 141,255 T cells was found in the blood samples.

Clones were sequenced by immunoSEQ multiplex PCR, and TCRdb holds only the in-frame ones, with some missing. The sample has fewer than 40,000 clones, about 87% seen once. Germline CDR1 reads MRHNA; CDR2 reads SNTAGT. The CDR3 covers 15 residues. The J segment lost 4 bases and the V segment lost 2 bases, leaving 5 bases of the junction unmatched. The sequence was obtained from a man in his fifties with urothelial cancer. Sequencing was performed on PBMCs, taken around atezolizumab (anti-PD-L1) treatment. The genes are TRBV6-4 and TRBJ2-3; 8 positions agree with TRBD2. Written as DNA, the CDR3 is TGTGCCAGCAGTGACGTCGGGGGGGCGTCAGATACGCAGTATTTT. Translated: CASSDVGGASDTQYF.